The rows below give T cell receptor beta chains drawn from one sample of a study of control samples from healthy donors and cancer patients. The table came from immunoSEQ multiplex PCR; TCRdb's copy has only in-frame clones and leaves some out. There are about 130,000 clones in the sample; roughly 84% occur only once, and more than 2.5% lies in the top ten. Material for sequencing was blood. These receptors all stem from a man aged 45-60 years in good health. CDR3s include the opening cysteine and the closing phenylalanine or tryptophan. The D gene is left open where the match is weak. The size entry is marked missing in some rows and otherwise reads once, few, many or a size class.

D gene	V gene	clone size	J gene	CDR3 protein	CDR3 DNA
TRBD1	TRBV4-1	.	TRBJ2-3	CASSQRTGDTQYF	TGCGCCAGCAGCCAAAGGACAGGGGATACGCAGTATTTT
TRBD2	TRBV5-5	.	TRBJ2-7	CASSSAPSGDYEQYF	TGTGCCAGCAGCTCCGCCCCCAGCGGGGATTACGAGCAGTACTTC
.	TRBV27	once	TRBJ2-5	CASSFGGQGTQYF	TGTGCCAGCAGTTTTGGGGGTCAAGGGACCCAGTACTTC
TRBD1	TRBV28	.	TRBJ1-2	CASSLSGTGGYGYTF	TGTGCCAGCAGTTTGTCCGGGACAGGGGGATATGGCTACACCTTC
.	TRBV20-1	.	TRBJ1-1	CSASYITEAFF	TGCAGTGCTAGCTATATCACTGAAGCTTTCTTT
TRBD1	TRBV4-1	.	TRBJ1-5	CASSQDRGRQGDNQPQHF	TGCGCCAGCAGCCAAGATCGAGGCAGACAGGGAGACAATCAGCCCCAGCATTTT
.	TRBV12-5	.	TRBJ2-3	CASGLGGIDTQYF	TGTGCTAGTGGTTTGGGGGGTATAGATACGCAGTATTTT
.	TRBV6-5	.	TRBJ2-5	CASSYTGSVETQYF	TGTGCCAGCAGTTATACAGGGTCGGTGGAGACCCAGTACTTC
.	TRBV6-5	few	TRBJ2-1	CASRAINTNEQFF	TGTGCCAGCAGGGCCATAAATACCAATGAGCAGTTCTTC
.	TRBV18	.	TRBJ1-1	CASSPRRGWDTEAFF	TGTGCCAGCTCACCAAGAAGAGGGTGGGACACTGAAGCTTTCTTT
.	TRBV2	.	TRBJ2-7	CALIQIRRAYEQYF	TGTGCCCTGATACAGATACGTAGGGCCTACGAGCAGTACTTC
.	TRBV12-3/TRBV12-4	.	TRBJ2-3	CASSISPDTQYF	TGTGCCAGCAGTATCAGTCCAGATACGCAGTATTTT
.	TRBV19	.	TRBJ1-2	CASSSDQGYDYGYTF	TGTGCCAGTAGCTCAGACCAGGGATACGACTATGGCTACACCTTC
.	TRBV4-1	.	TRBJ1-4	CASSQERTTNEKLFF	TGCGCCAGCAGCCAAGAACGGACAACTAATGAAAAACTGTTTTTT
TRBD1	TRBV3-1/TRBV3-2	.	TRBJ1-1	CASSPVDRGNTEAFF	TGTGCCAGCAGCCCTGTAGACAGGGGGAACACTGAAGCTTTCTTT
.	TRBV18	.	TRBJ1-1	CASQNGFGTEAFF	TGTGCCAGCCAAAACGGGTTTGGAACTGAAGCTTTCTTT
.	TRBV9	.	TRBJ2-5	CASSVGGARGQETQYF	TGTGCCAGCAGCGTAGGTGGAGCGCGGGGACAAGAGACCCAGTACTTC
TRBD1	TRBV10-3	.	TRBJ2-2	CAISEPPHRGNTGELFF	TGTGCCATCAGTGAGCCCCCCCACAGGGGTAACACCGGGGAGCTGTTTTTT
.	TRBV5-1	.	TRBJ2-3	CASSLALGPDTQYF	TGCGCCAGCAGCTTGGCATTAGGTCCAGATACGCAGTATTTT
.	TRBV6-5	.	TRBJ1-2	CASNLETTANYGYTF	TGTGCCAGCAACCTAGAGACAACCGCTAACTATGGCTACACCTTC
.	TRBV5-1	.	TRBJ1-1	CASSPAGVVETEAFF	TGCGCCAGCAGCCCCGCAGGGGTCGTGGAAACTGAAGCTTTCTTT
.	TRBV27	.	TRBJ1-1	CASSLSGVTEAFF	TGTGCCAGCAGCCTATCAGGGGTTACTGAAGCTTTCTTT
.	TRBV6-5	.	TRBJ1-1	CASNLIGGMNTEAFF	TGTGCCAGCAATCTAATCGGAGGGATGAACACTGAAGCTTTCTTT
.	TRBV24-1	.	TRBJ2-1	CATSDRTEQFF	TGTGCCACCAGTGATAGGACAGAGCAGTTCTTC
TRBD2	TRBV6-5	.	TRBJ2-3	CASIVGGTDTQYF	TGTGCCAGCATCGTCGGGGGGACAGATACGCAGTATTTT
.	TRBV15	.	TRBJ2-5	CATSRDPRGQETQYF	TGTGCCACCAGCAGAGACCCCCGCGGGCAAGAGACCCAGTACTTC
.	TRBV28	.	TRBJ1-2	CASSFFIGTNYGYTF	TGTGCCAGCAGTTTTTTTATAGGGACTAACTATGGCTACACCTTC
.	TRBV21-1	few	TRBJ2-3	CASSKLGRSGSTDTQYF	TGTGCCAGCAGCAAACTGGGGCGGAGTGGGAGCACAGATACGCAGTATTTT
TRBD1	TRBV7-9	.	TRBJ1-2	CASTGQEHGYTF	TGTGCCAGCACTGGACAGGAGCATGGCTACACCTTC
.	TRBV3-1/TRBV3-2	.	TRBJ2-7	CASSQLTGHLEQYF	TGTGCCAGCAGCCAACTGACAGGCCACCTCGAGCAGTACTTC
TRBD1	TRBV10-1	once	TRBJ1-2	CASSWTGGNTYF	TGCGCCAGCAGTTGGACAGGGGGGAATACCTACTTC
.	TRBV25-1	.	TRBJ2-7	CASSRDYEQYF	TGTGCCAGCAGCAGGGACTACGAGCAGTACTTC
.	TRBV6-5	once	TRBJ1-2	CASSYNGLYGYTF	TGTGCCAGCAGTTACAACGGACTGTATGGCTACACCTTC
.	TRBV27	.	TRBJ2-3	CASSRGGGTDTQYF	TGTGCCAGCAGTAGAGGAGGGGGCACAGATACGCAGTATTTT
.	TRBV24-1	.	TRBJ2-1	CATSASTYNEQFF	TGTGCCACCAGTGCAAGCACCTACAATGAGCAGTTCTTC
.	TRBV9	.	TRBJ1-1	CASGYPAVNMNTEAFF	TGTGCCAGCGGCTACCCCGCCGTTAATATGAACACTGAAGCTTTCTTT
.	TRBV10-1	.	TRBJ2-2	CASGGRVRTGELFF	TGCGCCAGCGGCGGAAGAGTGAGGACCGGGGAGCTGTTTTTT
TRBD1	TRBV18	.	TRBJ1-6	CASSQGQGILSSPLHF	TGTGCCAGCTCACAGGGACAGGGAATTCTTAGTTCACCCCTCCACTTT
TRBD1	TRBV25-1	.	TRBJ2-2	CASSGTGEPTGELFF	TGTGCCAGCAGTGGGACAGGGGAACCAACCGGGGAGCTGTTTTTT
.	TRBV12-3/TRBV12-4	.	TRBJ2-3	CASSRRSTDTQYF	TGTGCCAGCAGCAGAAGAAGCACAGATACGCAGTATTTT
.	TRBV19	once	TRBJ2-7	CASSFEWEQYF	TGTGCCAGTAGTTTTGAATGGGAGCAGTACTTC
TRBD1	TRBV15	.	TRBJ1-1	CATSRDGQDRAFF	TGTGCCACCAGCAGAGACGGACAGGACCGAGCTTTCTTT
.	TRBV9	.	TRBJ2-5	CASSVGDSGVKTQYF	TGTGCCAGCAGCGTAGGGGACTCAGGGGTGAAGACCCAGTACTTC
TRBD1	TRBV28	.	TRBJ1-1	CASRSTGINTEAFF	TGTGCCAGCAGGTCGACAGGGATAAACACTGAAGCTTTCTTT
TRBD1	TRBV3-1/TRBV3-2	once	TRBJ1-1	CASSPPGTALFSEAFF	TGTGCCAGCAGCCCCCCCGGGACAGCCCTTTTCTCTGAAGCTTTCTTT
TRBD2	TRBV9	once	TRBJ2-7	CASSVGSGAVYEQYF	TGTGCCAGCAGCGTAGGGAGCGGGGCGGTCTACGAGCAGTACTTC
TRBD1	TRBV6-2/TRBV6-3	once	TRBJ1-6	CASSRRDRAFNNSPLHF	TGTGCCAGCAGTCGCCGGGACAGGGCTTTCAATAATTCACCCCTCCACTTT
.	TRBV18	.	TRBJ2-3	CASSPSLGSTDTQYF	TGTGCCAGCTCACCATCGTTGGGTAGCACAGATACGCAGTATTTT
.	TRBV28	.	TRBJ1-2	CASSYGGNYGYTF	TGTGCCAGCAGTTACGGGGGTAACTATGGCTACACCTTC
TRBD1	TRBV28	.	TRBJ1-1	CASTLGQLNTEAFF	TGTGCCAGCACCTTGGGACAGCTGAACACTGAAGCTTTCTTT
.	TRBV20-1	.	TRBJ1-6	CSASGTWRNSPPHF	TGCAGTGCTAGTGGGACTTGGAGGAATTCACCCCCCCACTTT
.	TRBV5-1	.	TRBJ2-2	CASRLRGADTGELFF	TGCGCCAGCAGACTCCGGGGGGCAGACACCGGGGAGCTGTTTTTT
.	TRBV5-1	.	TRBJ1-2	CASSLAAGESRGYTF	TGCGCCAGCAGCTTGGCGGCAGGGGAATCGCGGGGCTACACCTTC
.	TRBV15	.	TRBJ2-7	CATSRDRGRYYEQYF	TGTGCCACCAGCAGAGATCGAGGCAGATACTACGAGCAGTACTTC
TRBD2	TRBV3-1/TRBV3-2	.	TRBJ2-5	CASSQVSRGVETQYF	TGTGCCAGCAGCCAAGTATCACGGGGGGTAGAGACCCAGTACTTC
.	TRBV2	once	TRBJ1-4	CASSEDGRYNEKLFF	TGTGCCAGCAGTGAAGATGGCCGCTATAATGAAAAACTGTTTTTT
.	TRBV6-5	.	TRBJ1-6	CASSYSTSISPLHF	TGTGCCAGCAGTTACTCCACTTCGATTTCACCCCTCCACTTT
.	TRBV2	.	TRBJ1-1	CASRNGPNTEAFF	TGTGCCAGCAGAAATGGACCGAACACTGAAGCTTTCTTT
TRBD1	TRBV5-4	once	TRBJ2-2	CASSSRDRVSGELFF	TGTGCCAGCAGCTCCCGAGACAGGGTGTCCGGGGAGCTGTTTTTT
.	TRBV28	.	TRBJ1-2	CASSLGRQEYGYTF	TGTGCCAGCAGTTTAGGTAGGCAGGAATATGGCTACACCTTC